This T cell receptor (beta chain) was sequenced during a study of beta chain features in type 1 diabetes. As every portion of the isolated RNA was reverse transcribed, the sequencing read expressed TCRB transcripts. This table comes from immunoSEQ multiplex PCR, and its TCRdb copy is limited to in-frame clones, with some not included. The table shows 310,000 or so clones, with 8% occurring only once. This CDR3 contains 14 residues. V shed 6 bases and J 4 bases; nucleotides not matched to a gene: 6. Germline lookup yields CDR1 MNHEY and CDR2 SVGAGI. V and J are TRBV6-5 and TRBJ2-3; 8 bases agree with TRBD2. The sample was central memory CD4+ T cells from blood. The TCR originated in a young woman in good health. DNA of the CDR3: TGTGCCAGCAGCCGCCGGGAGGGGGCAGATACGCAGTATTTT. It specifies CASSRREGADTQYF.